This T cell receptor beta chain was identified during a study of T-cell memory formation after mild COVID-19. TCRdb reprocessed the 5' RACE reads via MiXCR and lists one record per CDR3 protein. The sample has 130,000 to 150,000 distinct CDR3 sequences, about 6% seen once. The sequence came from an adult woman who had mild COVID-19 (a few samples of this study predate the infection). Cell type and time point are not known. The sample taken for sequencing was PBMCs or a T cell subset sorted from them (not recorded which).

In nucleotides, the CDR3 is TGTGCCAGCAGCACCGCGATGAACAATGAGCAGTTCTTC. It specifies CASSTAMNNEQFF. This chain joins TRBV7-2 and TRBJ2-1; D remains ambiguous. V was trimmed by 5 bases and J by 5 bases, leaving 10 bases between them. The germline V gene has CDR1 SGHTA and CDR2 FQGNSA. The CDR3 runs 13 residues.